This passage covers 7 T cell receptor beta chains from one sample sequenced in a study of T cells in Graves' hyperthyroidism and ophthalmopathy. RNA transcripts were the template for amplifying TCR beta CDR3 regions. HTBI primers were used for first-round RT-PCR of the TCR CDR3. TCRdb itself ran the multiplex PCR reads through MiXCR, one entry per CDR3 protein. The profile shows 700,000 to 950,000 distinct CDR3 sequences, roughly a third of them singletons. The sample taken for sequencing was blood. The receptors stem from a middle-aged woman with Graves' hyperthyroidism.

The chain's CDR3 is CATKTQETQYF. CDR3 nucleotide sequence: TGTGCCACCAAAACCCAAGAGACCCAGTACTTC. The chain employs TRBV10-3 and TRBJ2-5; D not resolved. This CDR3 has 11 residues. Deletions cut 10 bases from V and 1 base from J, with 7 bases between. Germline V gene data show CDR1 as ENHRY and CDR2 as SYGVKD.

This clonotype was recorded many times. V and J are TRBV11-3 and TRBJ1-6, with TRBD1 identical over 7 bases. This CDR3 contains 14 residues. The V gene end was trimmed by 6 bases and the J gene end by 6 bases; junction bases not matched to a gene: 5. Per germline, CDR1 SGHNT and CDR2 YENEEA. The CDR3 DNA reads as TGTGCCAGCAGGCGACAGGGTAGTAATTCACCCCTCCACTTT. This encodes CASRRQGSNSPLHF.

This clonotype was seen repeatedly, ten times or more. This sequence joins TRBV19 and TRBJ1-2; 9 positions match TRBD1. Germline V gene sequence: CDR1 LNHDA, CDR2 SQIVND (reference sequence). This CDR3 is built from 14 residues. Trimming took 5 bases from V and 8 from J; bases not matched to a gene: 9. The CDR3 DNA is TGTGCCAGTAGTCTATCGACAGGGGGGATGGGCTACACCTTC. Protein product: CASSLSTGGMGYTF.

This clonotype was detected many times. The chain employs TRBV10-2 and TRBJ1-5; D is possibly TRBD1 (5 bases). The CDR3 has 14 amino acids. The V end was cut by 4 bases, the J end by 7 bases, with 14 bases between. The germline gives CDR1 WSHSY, CDR2 SAAADI. CDR3 loop: CASSVVGDGQPQHF. The CDR3 DNA is TGCGCCAGCAGTGTCGTCGGGGACGGGCAGCCCCAGCATTTT.

The table lists this clonotype with a few counts. The chain joins TRBV14 to TRBJ2-7; D might be TRBD2 (5 bases). Deletions cut 1 base from V and 6 bases from J, with 19 bases between. CDR3 length: 16 residues. Germline V gene lookup returns CDR1 SGHDN and CDR2 FVKESK. CDR3 residues: CASSQGSGGPNLEQYF. The CDR3 region has the DNA TGTGCCAGCAGCCAAGGCAGCGGCGGGCCCAACCTCGAGCAGTACTTC.

The gene calls are TRBV28 and TRBJ2-5; the match to TRBD1 covers 8 bases. The junction had 6 bases not matched to a gene; V was cut back by 4 bases and J by 5 bases. Germline V gene data show CDR1 as MDHEN and CDR2 as SYDVKM. The CDR3 has 14 residues. This CDR3 reads CASSSQTGVETQYF. The CDR3 bases are TGTGCCAGCAGTTCACAGACAGGGGTGGAGACCCAGTACTTC. The complete variable domain, with remaining parts taken from reference TRBV28 and TRBJ2-5, reads DVKVTQSSRYLVKRTGEKVFLECVQDMDHENMFWYRQDPGLGLRLIYFSYDVKMKEKGDIPEGYSVSREKKERFSLILESASTNQTSMYLCASSSQTGVETQYFGPGTRLLVL.

This clonotype was seen a few times. This chain joins TRBV5-4 and TRBJ2-5, with TRBD2 as a possible D gene (6 bases). The CDR3 is made up of 14 amino acids. V was clipped by 3 bases and J by 2 bases, with 11 bases between them. Germline V CDR1 and CDR2: SGHNT, YYREEE (reference sequence). CDR3 protein: CASSSGVEQETQYF. The CDR3 coding sequence is TGTGCCAGCAGCTCGGGGGTAGAGCAAGAGACCCAGTACTTC.